This TCR beta chain was sequenced during a study of cytomegalovirus exposure and HLA in healthy donors. Background on the study: The early release's HLA-typed donors yielded tens of millions of unique TCRs. Study observations and caveats: Later on, an analysis found that several of the most significant clusters appeared to be linked to common viral pathogens, which included parvovirus B19. The likely explanation for a cluster of highly shared sequence variants was sequencing artifact.

13 Jbeta primers and 60 Vbeta primers were used for the PCR. The assay was immunoSEQ multiplex PCR, and TCRdb's table has in-frame clones only and misses some. The sample records some 150,000 clones, just under 70% being singletons. As concerns this clone: Its target is not known.

V trimming: 5 bases; J trimming: 4 bases; junction bases outside the gene matches: 14. The CDR3 runs 15 residues. CDR1 is GTSNPN and CDR2 is SVGIG in the germline V gene (reference sequence). The chain links TRBV30 to TRBJ2-7; 7 nucleotides line up with TRBD1. The sample comprised PBMCs. The clonotype originates from a man in his 60s in good health and CMV-seronegative. CDR3 protein: CAWGPRTGAPYEQYF. Written as DNA, the CDR3 is TGTGCCTGGGGCCCGAGAACAGGGGCCCCTTACGAGCAGTACTTC. Filled out from reference TRBV30 and TRBJ2-7, the complete variable domain reads SQTIHQWPATLVQPVGSPLSLECTVEGTSNPNLYWYRQAAGRGLQLLFYSVGIGQISSEVPQNLSASRPQDRQFILSSKKLLLSDSGFYLCAWGPRTGAPYEQYFGPGTRLTVT.